The 13 T cell receptor beta chains below all came from one sample that was sequenced in a study of cytomegalovirus exposure and HLA in healthy donors. The PCR was carried out with 60 Vbeta primers and 13 Jbeta primers. Measured with immunoSEQ multiplex PCR; TCRdb has only the in-frame clones, and not every one. The sample contains some 110,000 clones, around 70% of which appear only once. The sample consisted of PBMCs. Receptors were obtained from a man in his thirties or forties in good health and CMV-seronegative.

The rearrangement joins TRBV19 to TRBJ1-6, with unresolved D. The CDR3 length is 14 residues. Germline loops: CDR1 LNHDA, CDR2 SQIVND (reference sequence). With 3 bases removed from V and 3 bases from J, the gap between germline ends came to 6 bases. The DNA for the CDR3 is TGTGCCAGTAGTATGGCGGACTATAATTCACCCCTCCACTTT. This gives the protein CASSMADYNSPLHF.

J is TRBJ2-3 and V is TRBV6-5; 13 nucleotides line up with TRBD2. This CDR3 contains 16 residues. Germline values: CDR1 MNHEY, CDR2 SVGAGI. V gave up 2 bases and J gave up 4 bases; unmatched junction bases: 3. CDR3 protein: CASSYGLAGVADTQYF. CDR3 nucleotide sequence: TGTGCCAGCAGTTACGGACTAGCGGGAGTGGCAGATACGCAGTATTTT.

This clone was counted once. The chain has TRBV28 and TRBJ1-5; D may be TRBD1 (6 bases). V was shortened by 8 bases and J by 4 bases, with 18 bases between the two germline ends. The CDR3 is made up of 15 amino acids. Germline CDR1 and CDR2: MDHEN and SYDVKM. CDR3: CASLLPGGGNQPQHF. In DNA, the CDR3 is TGTGCCAGCCTCCTGCCGGGGGGCGGGAATCAGCCCCAGCATTTT.

This clone came up a few times. This CDR3 reads CASSRGLQRGSEQYF. The DNA for the CDR3 is TGTGCCAGCAGCCGGGGCCTGCAGAGGGGGTCCGAGCAGTACTTC. This chain links TRBV5-5 with TRBJ2-7; D might be TRBD1 (6 bases). V dropped 4 bases and J dropped 6 bases, with 20 bases sitting between them. The CDR3 totals 15 residues. Germline CDR1 SGHKS, CDR2 YYEKEE (reference sequence).

V and J are TRBV30 and TRBJ2-7; 8 nucleotides line up with TRBD2. The CDR3 contains 14 residues. In germline, CDR1 is GTSNPN, CDR2 SVGIG (reference sequence). Unmatched junction bases numbered 11, after V lost 4 bases and J lost 6 bases. The CDR3 nucleotides read TGTGCCTGGACCAAAGGAAGCGGGAGTTTCGAGCAGTACTTC. As protein: CAWTKGSGSFEQYF. The full variable domain, completed using reference TRBV30 and TRBJ2-7, is SQTIHQWPATLVQPVGSPLSLECTVEGTSNPNLYWYRQAAGRGLQLLFYSVGIGQISSEVPQNLSASRPQDRQFILSSKKLLLSDSGFYLCAWTKGSGSFEQYFGPGTRLTVT.

This clone was seen just once. The V and J genes are TRBV7-6 and TRBJ2-3; a weak D match, TRBD2 (5 bases). The germline gives CDR1 SGHVS, CDR2 FNYEAQ. The CDR3 sequence is 14 residues long. Trimming took off 2 bases at V and 4 bases at J, with 10 bases between the two ends. The CDR3, as DNA: TGTGCCAGCAGCTTACAGGAGGTCGCAGATACGCAGTATTTT. This translates into CASSLQEVADTQYF.

The sample holds a few counts of this clone. This chain joins TRBV29-1 and TRBJ1-4, with D perhaps TRBD1 (5 bases). The CDR3 is made up of 12 amino acids. V lost 1 base, J lost 7 bases, and 7 bases lay in between. CDR1 is SQVTM, CDR2 ANQGSEA, per germline. The CDR3 DNA is TGCAGCGTTGAAGGCGGGGGTGAAAAACTGTTTTTT. This sequence encodes CSVEGGGEKLFF.

The rearrangement joins TRBV19 to TRBJ2-1; TRBD1 is a possible D gene (6 bases). There are 15 residues in the CDR3. From germline, CDR1 is LNHDA and CDR2 SQIVND (reference sequence). Trimming stripped 0 bases from V and 7 bases from J, with 13 bases between. The CDR3 here is CASSIERQVGNEQFF. In nucleotides, the CDR3 is TGTGCCAGTAGTATAGAAAGACAGGTGGGGAATGAGCAGTTCTTC.

The rearrangement uses TRBV28 and TRBJ2-1; TRBD2 is a possible D gene (5 bases). Trimming removed 6 bases at V and 11 bases at J, with 11 bases between. The germline V gene has CDR1 MDHEN and CDR2 SYDVKM. The CDR3 length is 11 residues. The CDR3 nucleotides are TGTGCCAGCAGACTTCGAGGGAAGCAGTTCTTC. Residues: CASRLRGKQFF.

A remark on this clone: This sample includes further DNA sequences coding for the same CDR3. The genes are TRBV29-1 and TRBJ2-5; 9 bases agree with TRBD2. The CDR3 spans 15 residues. Trimming cost V 4 bases and J 2 bases; bases outside gene matches: 8. Germline V gene sequence: CDR1 SQVTM, CDR2 ANQGSEA. CDR3 sequence reads: CSVARLAGPQETQYF. Written as DNA, the CDR3 is TGCAGCGTTGCTAGGCTAGCGGGACCTCAAGAGACCCAGTACTTC.

This clone was recorded once. An end of the junction does not agree with germline; a read error may underlie this. V and J are TRBV2 and TRBJ2-6; perhaps TRBD1 as D (7 bases). This CDR3 contains 19 residues. Germline lookup yields CDR1 SNHLY and CDR2 FYNNEI. DNA for the CDR3: TGTGCCAGCAGTGAAAGAAGGGACAGACTAGTTACTGGGGCCAACGGCCTGACTTTC. This sequence encodes CASSERRDRLVTGANGLTF.

The rearrangement links TRBV6-5 to TRBJ2-3, with a tentative D call TRBD2 (5 bases). The V end lost 8 bases, the J end lost 6 bases, and 18 bases lay between the germline ends. The V gene's germline CDR1 is MNHEY and CDR2 SVGAGI. The CDR3 runs 14 residues. Here the CDR3 DNA reads TGTGCCAGCCAACCGAACCTCCCGGGGGATACGCAGTATTTT. Translating it yields CASQPNLPGDTQYF.

The chain is built from TRBV5-6 and TRBJ2-2; D remains unclear. The CDR3 spans 12 residues. Per the germline V gene, CDR1 is SGHDT and CDR2 is YYEEEE. Deletions cut 5 bases from V and 3 bases from J, with 5 bases between. CDR3 DNA: TGTGCCAGCAGGGCAGACACCGGGGAGCTGTTTTTT. It encodes CASRADTGELFF.